This TCR beta chain was sequenced in a study of graft-versus-host responses after intestinal transplantation. Whole-study context: Every recipient had anti-thymocyte globulin induction and roughly 3 years of tacrolimus plus steroids. Overall study findings and caveats: Ileal or blood samples showed some GvH clones first, and such clones were also found in recipient marrow.

Note on this clone: No antigen is known for it.

TCRdb's copy holds only in-frame clones and misses some; the assay was immunoSEQ multiplex PCR. The sample lists some 46,000 clones; roughly 95% were seen once. Trimming cost V 4 bases and J 8 bases; bases outside gene matches: 4. The CDR3 totals 12 residues. Germline V gene sequence: CDR1 MNHEY, CDR2 SVGAGI. The receptor's source is a human patient who received an intestinal transplant, so some T cells may come from the graft donor. This specimen was PBMCs, taken 335 days after intestinal transplant. V usage is TRBV6-5 and J usage is TRBJ1-2, with TRBD1 matching over 7 bases. The CDR3 region is CASSFLTGGYTF. In DNA form, the CDR3 reads TGTGCCAGCAGTTTTCTGACAGGGGGCTACACCTTC.